This T cell receptor (beta chain) was recorded in a study of T cell repertoires in cytomegalovirus infection. The ends were cut back, 2 bases at V and 5 bases at J, with 8 bases in the middle. Germline V lookup: CDR1 SGHVS, CDR2 FQNEAQ. The CDR3 is 13 residues long. This clonotype was counted many times. TCRdb ran MiXCR on the reads and lists one entry per CDR3 protein. This table holds roughly 130,000 distinct CDR3 sequences, approximately 9.2% found once. The sample was PBMCs. The rearrangement uses TRBV7-8 and TRBJ2-3; D is ambiguous. The receptor's source is a human donor in good health (CMV status not recorded). Some clones in this sample may be carry-over from other donors' samples. The CDR3 region has the DNA TGTGCCAGCAGCTTACAGAGCCTAGATACGCAGTATTTT. It encodes CASSLQSLDTQYF.